The 28 T cell receptor beta chains below all came from one sample that was sequenced in a study of human T cells and chemical hapten exposure. Time point: pre-sensitization, week 0. Treatment reported: therapeutic diphenylcyclopropenone sensitization with weekly scalp DPC. TCRdb reanalysed the RACE reads using MiXCR and keeps one entry per CDR3 protein. The sample holds 300,000 to 450,000 distinct CDR3 sequences; approximately 5% are singletons and the top ten take more than 8%. Source: whole blood, taken in connection with sensitization to the hapten diphenylcyclopropenone (DPC). These receptors originate from a woman in her late teens or twenties with alopecia areata. Some clones in this sample may be carry-over from other donors' samples.

This clonotype was seen a few times. The CDR3 coding sequence is TGTGCAATACGGGCACAGCCGCACACCGGGGAGCTGTTTTTT. It translates to CAIRAQPHTGELFF. The gene calls are TRBV28 and TRBJ2-2; D is unclear. Germline V gene lookup returns CDR1 MDHEN and CDR2 SYDVKM. The CDR3 length is 14 residues.

The chain's CDR3 is CASADRGIPYEQYF. CDR3 nucleotide sequence: TGTGCCAGTGCCGACAGGGGAATACCCTACGAGCAGTACTTC. The V and J genes are TRBV27 and TRBJ2-7, with 8 bases matching TRBD1. Germline trimming cut 9 bases from V and 2 bases from J; bases unmatched to any gene: 9. The CDR3 contains 14 residues. Germline V gene data show CDR1 as MNHEY and CDR2 as SMNVEV (reference sequence).

This clonotype was recorded at least ten times. The rearrangement uses TRBV5-5 and TRBJ2-5; D ambiguous. CDR1 and CDR2 (germline): SGHKS, YYEKEE (reference sequence). Trimming pared 3 bases from V and 1 base from J, leaving 10 bases between. The length of the CDR3 is 14 residues. The CDR3 is CASSSLQAQETQYF. The CDR3 nucleotides are TGTGCCAGCAGCTCACTTCAGGCCCAAGAGACCCAGTACTTC.

The chain is built from TRBV20-1 and TRBJ2-1; the match to TRBD2 covers 7 bases. The CDR3 contains 15 residues. The V gene's germline CDR1 is DFQATT and CDR2 SNEGSKA (reference sequence). The CDR3 is CSAGRAGYPGNEQFF. The CDR3 nucleotides are TGCAGCGCTGGGCGAGCGGGGTATCCCGGCAATGAGCAGTTCTTC.

The genes are TRBV18 and TRBJ1-5; perhaps TRBD1 as D (6 bases). Germline CDR1 reads KGHSH; CDR2 reads LQKENI. The CDR3 contains 15 residues. V was shortened by 5 bases and J by 7 bases, with 18 bases between the two germline ends. The CDR3 here is CASSGFRGADQPQHF. The DNA for the CDR3 is TGTGCCAGCTCAGGGTTCCGGGGGGCGGACCAGCCCCAGCATTTT.

This clonotype was recorded at least ten times. The chain links TRBV20-1 to TRBJ2-5; TRBD2 matches 8 bases. Germline CDR1 reads DFQATT; CDR2 reads SNEGSKA (reference sequence). This CDR3 comprises 14 residues. With V trimmed by 5 bases and J by 2 bases, 7 bases remained unmatched. CDR3 sequence reads: CSARPGGGQETQYF. In DNA form, the CDR3 reads TGCAGTGCTCGCCCCGGGGGGGGGCAAGAGACCCAGTACTTC.

This clonotype was seen a handful of times. CDR3 DNA sequence: TGTGCCAGCAGCCAAGTCGCAGACAGGGAGGGGTTCTACGAGCAGTACTTC. Translation: CASSQVADREGFYEQYF. This chain joins TRBV4-2 and TRBJ2-7, with D perhaps assigned TRBD1 or TRBD2 (7 bases each). The V gene lost 1 base and the J gene lost 3 bases, with 19 bases spanning the gap. The CDR3 loop spans 17 amino acids. Germline CDR1 is LGHNA and CDR2 is YNFKEQ.

The chain recombines TRBV6-1 with TRBJ1-1; D not resolved. V lost 6 bases to trimming and J lost 11 bases, with 16 bases between them. The CDR3 extends over 12 amino acids. CDR1 and CDR2 (germline): MNHNS, SASEGT. The CDR3 loop reads CASSRQREAAFF. The CDR3, as DNA: TGTGCCAGCAGCCGTCAGCGAGAGGCCGCTTTCTTT.

This clonotype was seen a handful of times. V is TRBV7-2 and J is TRBJ2-7, with D maybe TRBD1 (5 bases). The CDR3 contains 16 residues. Germline V gene data show CDR1 as SGHTA and CDR2 as FQGNSA. Trimming cost V 5 bases and J 4 bases, with 21 bases left between them. This chain's CDR3 is CASSPLAAYRSYEQYF. Here the CDR3 DNA reads TGTGCCAGCAGCCCTTTAGCCGCTTACAGGTCTTACGAGCAGTACTTC.

The sample holds a few counts of this clonotype. The chain recombines TRBV5-4 with TRBJ2-1; D is unresolved. CDR1 and CDR2 from the germline V gene are SGHNT and YYREEE (reference sequence). Trimming shortened V by 1 base and J by 7 bases, and 6 bases separated the two germline ends. This CDR3 has 12 amino acids. This CDR3 is CASSLPLNEQFF. CDR3 nucleotide sequence: TGTGCCAGCAGCTTGCCCCTAAATGAGCAGTTCTTC.

This clonotype was seen at least ten times. This chain links TRBV2 with TRBJ1-4; 8 bases align to TRBD1. This CDR3 contains 15 residues. Germline lookup yields CDR1 SNHLY and CDR2 FYNNEI. J gave up 2 bases and V 8 bases, and 7 bases lay outside the gene matches. The CDR3 spells CASGPYRGTNEKLFF. The DNA of the CDR3 is TGTGCCAGCGGGCCCTACAGGGGGACTAATGAAAAACTGTTTTTT.

This clonotype was observed many times. The chain joins TRBV27 to TRBJ1-1, with D tentatively TRBD1 (5 bases). Germline values: CDR1 MNHEY, CDR2 SMNVEV (reference sequence). The CDR3 extends over 14 amino acids. The V end was cut by 2 bases, the J end by 7 bases, with 14 bases between. This CDR3 reads CASSLGFGGNEAFF. In DNA, the CDR3 is TGTGCCAGCAGTTTAGGGTTCGGGGGTAATGAAGCTTTCTTT.

This clonotype showed up just a few times. V gene TRBV11-1 combines with J gene TRBJ1-1; D not certain. Germline CDR1 and CDR2: SGHAT and FQDESV (reference sequence). This CDR3 contains 13 residues. V lost 0 bases, J lost 8 bases, and 10 bases lay in between. CDR3: CASSLANVEEAFF. CDR3 DNA sequence: TGTGCCAGCAGCTTAGCCAACGTCGAAGAAGCTTTCTTT.

V is TRBV7-2 and J is TRBJ1-6; 9 bases align to TRBD1. With 5 bases clipped from V and 7 bases from J, the junction kept 9 bases outside the gene matches. Per the germline V gene, CDR1 is SGHTA and CDR2 is FQGNSA. The CDR3 is made up of 16 amino acids. The CDR3 sequence is CASSLGQGGTNSPLHF. The CDR3 nucleotides are TGTGCCAGCAGCCTGGGACAGGGAGGAACCAATTCACCCCTCCACTTT.

The chain recombines TRBV3-1 with TRBJ2-2; D not certain. The CDR3 runs 13 residues. In germline, CDR1 is LGHDT, CDR2 YNNKEL (reference sequence). V was shortened by 7 bases and J by 5 bases, with 11 bases between the two germline ends. The CDR3 nucleotides read TGTGCCAGCACCCTAAGGCCGACCGGGGAGCTGTTTTTT. It encodes CASTLRPTGELFF.

The chain couples TRBV5-6 to TRBJ2-5; D unclear. This CDR3 is 13 amino acids long. Trimming pared 3 bases from V and 5 bases from J, leaving 11 bases between. Germline-derived CDR1 and CDR2 are SGHDT and YYEEEE. The CDR3 DNA reads TGTGCCAGCAGCTCCGACTTCGTCGAGACCCAGTACTTC. Residues: CASSSDFVETQYF. Full variable domain (outside the CDR3, taken from reference TRBV5-6 and TRBJ2-5): DAGVTQSPTHLIKTRGQQVTLRCSPKSGHDTVSWYQQALGQGPQFIFQYYEEEERQRGNFPDRFSGHQFPNYSSELNVNALLLGDSALYLCASSSDFVETQYFGPGTRLLVL.

The gene calls are TRBV7-9 and TRBJ1-1, with 10 bases that match TRBD1. There are 13 residues in the CDR3. Germline V gene sequence: CDR1 SEHNR, CDR2 FQNEAQ (reference sequence). The ends lost 4 bases at V and 8 bases at J; junction bases unmatched: 4. CDR3 region: CASSSTGGSEAFF. For the CDR3, the DNA is TGTGCCAGCAGCTCGACAGGGGGCTCAGAAGCTTTCTTT. The variable domain in full, with the rest retrieved from reference TRBV7-9 and TRBJ1-1, is DTGVSQNPRHKITKRGQNVTFRCDPISEHNRLYWYRQTLGQGPEFLTYFQNEAQLEKSRLLSDRFSAERPKGSFSTLEIQRTEQGDSAMYLCASSSTGGSEAFFGQGTRLTVV.

This clonotype occurred a few times. V is TRBV4-2 and J is TRBJ2-5; TRBD1 matches at 7 bases. Germline trimming cut 0 bases from V and 1 base from J; bases unmatched to any gene: 2. There are 15 residues in the CDR3. The germline gives CDR1 LGHNA, CDR2 YNFKEQ. CDR3 amino acids: CASSQEDRIQETQYF. As DNA, the CDR3 is TGTGCCAGCAGCCAAGAGGACAGGATCCAAGAGACCCAGTACTTC.

This clonotype was observed a handful of times. The CDR3 DNA is TGTGCCACCAGCAGGAGGGGGGACGGCTACACCTTC. Protein sequence: CATSRRGDGYTF. This chain joins TRBV15 and TRBJ1-2; D is perhaps TRBD1 (6 bases). Trimming took off 3 bases at V and 8 bases at J, with 10 bases between the two ends. From germline, CDR1 is LNHNV and CDR2 YYDKDF (reference sequence). This CDR3 is 12 amino acids long.

This clonotype was recorded a few times. J is TRBJ1-6 and V is TRBV6-2 or TRBV6-3; no clear D. This CDR3 is 14 amino acids long. The V and J ends lost 8 bases and 5 bases respectively, with 13 bases between them. The germline CDR1 and CDR2 sequences are MNHEY and SVGEGT. CDR3 sequence reads: CASGDPIDNSPLHF. The CDR3 bases are TGTGCCAGCGGAGACCCAATCGATAATTCACCCCTCCACTTT.

This clonotype was observed many times. The chain couples TRBV5-1 to TRBJ1-1; no clear D gene. This CDR3 comprises 13 residues. V lost 4 bases and J lost 5, with 12 bases in between. CDR1 SGHRS and CDR2 YFSETQ come from the germline V gene. CDR3 coding DNA: TGCGCCAGCAGCCTCGACATACCTACTGAAGCTTTCTTT. Amino acid sequence: CASSLDIPTEAFF.

J is TRBJ1-4 and V is TRBV18, with 7 bases fitting TRBD1. This CDR3 spans 14 amino acids. Germline V gene data show CDR1 as KGHSH and CDR2 as LQKENI. Trimming removed 3 bases from V and 3 bases from J; junction bases left unmatched: 1. CDR3 sequence reads: CASSPDRSNEKLFF. CDR3 coding DNA: TGTGCCAGCTCACCGGACAGGTCTAATGAAAAACTGTTTTTT. Full variable domain (rest looked up from reference TRBV18 and TRBJ1-4): NAGVMQNPRHLVRRRGQEARLRCSPMKGHSHVYWYRQLPEEGLKFMVYLQKENIIDESGMPKERFSAEFPKEGPSILRIQQVVRGDSAAYFCASSPDRSNEKLFFGSGTQLSVL.

The genes are TRBV7-6 and TRBJ2-3; the D is unclear. V was clipped by 2 bases and J by 6 bases, with 9 bases between them. The CDR3 totals 13 residues. Germline-derived CDR1 and CDR2 are SGHVS and FNYEAQ. CDR3 nucleotides: TGTGCCAGCAGCTTAATAGAAGAGGATACGCAGTATTTT. Its protein product is CASSLIEEDTQYF.

This clonotype was recorded a few times. V and J are TRBV11-2 and TRBJ1-1, with 7 positions matching TRBD1. With 1 base clipped from V and 11 bases from J, the junction kept 7 bases outside the gene matches. CDR1 and CDR2 from the germline V gene are SGHAT and FQNNGV. The CDR3 contains 13 residues. In DNA form, the CDR3 reads TGTGCCAGCAGCTTAGGACTACAGGGGAGCGCTTTCTTT. Its translation is CASSLGLQGSAFF.

This clonotype was found a few times. The J gene is TRBJ1-5, the V gene TRBV4-2, with D perhaps TRBD1 (5 bases). V dropped 0 bases and J dropped 2 bases, with 14 bases sitting between them. Germline-derived CDR1 and CDR2 are LGHNA and YNFKEQ. This CDR3 region has 17 residues. The CDR3 DNA reads TGTGCCAGCAGCCAAGATTACGATGCGGGGGGCAATCAGCCCCAGCATTTT. Translated, it gives CASSQDYDAGGNQPQHF.

This clonotype has only a few counts. The V gene is TRBV20-1, the J gene TRBJ2-3; no reliable D call. Germline CDR1 DFQATT, CDR2 SNEGSKA (reference sequence). The V gene lost 2 bases and the J gene lost 5 bases, with 2 bases spanning the gap. The CDR3 has 10 residues. This chain's CDR3 is CSARRDTQYF. The CDR3 nucleotides are TGCAGTGCTAGAAGAGATACGCAGTATTTT.

This clonotype was counted between two and nine times. The rearrangement joins TRBV10-3 to TRBJ1-2; a weak D match, TRBD1 (6 bases). CDR1 and CDR2 from the germline V gene are ENHRY and SYGVKD. The V end lost 2 bases, the J end lost 0 bases, and 16 bases lay between the germline ends. The CDR3 is 17 residues long. CDR3 sequence: CAISEPLTGQTNYGYTF. CDR3 in DNA: TGTGCCATCAGTGAGCCCCTAACCGGACAGACTAACTATGGCTACACCTTC.

This clonotype came up many times. The chain uses TRBV5-1 and TRBJ1-2; unclear D gene. The CDR3 is 16 amino acids. V was clipped by 8 bases and J by 6 bases, with 26 bases between them. Germline V gene data show CDR1 as SGHRS and CDR2 as YFSETQ. The DNA for the CDR3 is TGCGCCAGTAGTATTCGGGGTCCAGATGGTCCAGATGGCTACACCTTC. Its protein is CASSIRGPDGPDGYTF.